These T cell receptor beta chains were read from a single sample in a study of cytomegalovirus exposure and HLA in healthy donors. Data came from immunoSEQ multiplex PCR; TCRdb stores just in-frame clones and leaves some out. The sample holds 220,000 or so clones. What was sequenced was PBMCs. Receptor source: a girl aged 2 to 10 in good health and CMV-seropositive. Each CDR3 is given with its conserved first and last residue. A D gene is named only where the DNA matches it firmly.

V	D	J	DNA	CDR3
TRBV5-1	TRBD2	TRBJ2-7	TGCGCCAGCAGCTCGGCGGGACTAGGACCCTACGAGCAGTACTTC	CASSSAGLGPYEQYF
TRBV6-1	TRBD1	TRBJ2-3	TGTGCCAGCAGCCTAGGACAGGGCACAGATACGCAGTATTTT	CASSLGQGTDTQYF
TRBV6-5	TRBD2	TRBJ2-3	TGTGCCAGCAGTTTCCTAGGACTAGCTGCAGATACGCAGTATTTT	CASSFLGLAADTQYF
TRBV19	-	TRBJ2-1	TGTGCCACCCAAGGGGGTAATGAGCAGTTCTTC	CATQGGNEQFF
TRBV5-1	TRBD1	TRBJ2-3	TGCGCCAGCAGCCTAGGACAGGACACAGATACGCAGTATTTT	CASSLGQDTDTQYF
TRBV19	TRBD1	TRBJ1-1	TGTGCCAGTACGGACAGGATGAACACTGAAGCTTTCTTT	CASTDRMNTEAFF
TRBV28	-	TRBJ1-5	TGTGCCAGCAGTTTTCGCCGGCAGAGGGGCAATCAGCCCCAGCATTTT	CASSFRRQRGNQPQHF
TRBV5-4	-	TRBJ1-2	TGTGCCAGCAGCGCCCTTCGAGACTACACCTTC	CASSALRDYTF
TRBV7-9	-	TRBJ1-1	TGTGCCAGCAGCTTATTTGGGCAGAACACTGAAGCTTTCTTT	CASSLFGQNTEAFF
TRBV28	-	TRBJ2-3	TGTGCCAGCAGCCTAGGACAGAAGTATTTT	CASSLGQKYF
TRBV5-4	TRBD2	TRBJ2-7	TGTGCCAGCAGCTTGGGGCTGACTAGCGGCTTCTCCTACGAGCAGTACTTC	CASSLGLTSGFSYEQYF
TRBV2	TRBD2	TRBJ2-1	TGTGCCAGCAGTGTCGCGACTAGCGTAGGTGAGCAGTTCTTC	CASSVATSVGEQFF
TRBV5-4	TRBD1	TRBJ2-3	TGTGCCAGCAGCAAGGGACAGGGCAGGACAGATACGCAGTATTTT	CASSKGQGRTDTQYF
TRBV5-1	TRBD1	TRBJ2-2	TGCGCCAGCAGCTTGTGGGGACAGGGGGCAACCGGGGAGCTGTTTTTT	CASSLWGQGATGELFF
TRBV25-1	-	TRBJ2-1	TGTGCCAGCAGTGATCATCCCACCTACAATGAGCAGTTCTTC	CASSDHPTYNEQFF
TRBV14	-	TRBJ1-3	TGTGCCAGCAGCCAACCCGACAGTACCCCGGCTGGAAACACCATATATTTT	CASSQPDSTPAGNTIYF
TRBV7-6	TRBD1	TRBJ2-7	TGTGCCAGCAGCGAGGAGGACAGGGACCACGAGCAGTACTTC	CASSEEDRDHEQYF
TRBV7-2	TRBD2	TRBJ2-1	TGTGCCAGCACCCGACCGGGGCGGGAGTACCCGTTCTTC	CASTRPGREYPFF
TRBV5-4	TRBD2	TRBJ2-7	TGTGCCAGCAGCGCGGGGACTAGCGGGAGTGTCTCCTACGAGCAGTACTTC	CASSAGTSGSVSYEQYF
TRBV5-4	TRBD1	TRBJ2-7	TGTGCCAGCAGCTTTAAGCCGGGACAGGGGGGTGAGCAGTACTTC	CASSFKPGQGGEQYF
TRBV5-1	TRBD1	TRBJ1-4	TGCGCCAGCAGCTTGAGGGACAGTAATGAAAAACTGTTTTTT	CASSLRDSNEKLFF
TRBV5-1	-	TRBJ2-7	TGCGCCAGCAGTCCGATACAGGGTTCCGGGCACGAGCAGTACTTC	CASSPIQGSGHEQYF
TRBV7-9	TRBD1	TRBJ1-5	TGTGCCAGCAGCTCCCTAACAGGGGACGGTCAGCCCCAGCATTTT	CASSSLTGDGQPQHF
TRBV7-7	TRBD2	TRBJ2-7	TGTGCTAGCAGCTTAGGTCTAGCGGGAGTATCCGAGCAGTACTTC	CASSLGLAGVSEQYF
TRBV28	TRBD1	TRBJ1-5	TGTGCCAGCAGTACTAGGACAGGTCAACCCGGCAATCAGCCCCAGCATTTT	CASSTRTGQPGNQPQHF
TRBV10-1	TRBD2	TRBJ2-1	TGCGCCAGCAGTGAGATTGCGGGAGCTCATGAGCAGTTCTTC	CASSEIAGAHEQFF
TRBV6-6	-	TRBJ2-5	TGTGCCAGCAGTTACTCGACGGGGGTCCAAGAGACCCAGTACTTC	CASSYSTGVQETQYF
TRBV5-1	TRBD2	TRBJ2-2	TGCGCCAGCAGCTTCCCTAGCGGGAGGGGTACCGGGGAGCTGTTTTTT	CASSFPSGRGTGELFF
TRBV7-2	-	TRBJ1-5	TGTGCCAGCAGCTTAGCGGTACAGGGCAATCAGCCCCAGCATTTT	CASSLAVQGNQPQHF
TRBV2	-	TRBJ2-1	TGTGCCAGCAGGGTCTACTCTGAGCAGTTCTTC	CASRVYSEQFF
TRBV7-9	TRBD1	TRBJ2-7	TGTGCCAGCAGCTCCGCCACACAGGGGCGCGAGCAGTACTTC	CASSSATQGREQYF
TRBV19	TRBD1	TRBJ1-1	TGTGCCAGTAGTTTCTTCCCGGGACAGGGTAACACTGAAGCTTTCTTT	CASSFFPGQGNTEAFF
TRBV27	TRBD1	TRBJ1-1	TGTGCCAGCAGTCGACAGGGGGCGACTATGGGGAACACTGAAGCTTTCTTT	CASSRQGATMGNTEAFF
TRBV2	-	TRBJ1-3	TGTGCCAGCAGTGAACGGTCCTCTGGAAACACCATATATTTT	CASSERSSGNTIYF
TRBV27	-	TRBJ1-2	TGTGCCAGCAGTTTCGCGGGATATGGCTACACCTTC	CASSFAGYGYTF
TRBV18	-	TRBJ1-5	TGTGCCAGCTCACCACCGGGAACAGGGAACAATCAGCCCCAGCATTTT	CASSPPGTGNNQPQHF
TRBV28	TRBD1	TRBJ1-4	TGTGCCAGCACAGACAGGGCAGATGAAAAACTGTTTTTT	CASTDRADEKLFF
TRBV5-1	TRBD1	TRBJ2-2	TGCGCCAGCAGCTTAGGGACAGGGAACACCGGGGAGCTGTTTTTT	CASSLGTGNTGELFF
TRBV18	-	TRBJ1-1	TGTGCCAGCTCACTGGCGGGGAACACTGAAGCTTTCTTT	CASSLAGNTEAFF
TRBV19	-	TRBJ1-5	TGTGCCAGTAGTGCCCCAGGCCTTACCCAGCCCCAGCATTTT	CASSAPGLTQPQHF
TRBV7-6	TRBD2	TRBJ2-1	TGTGCCAGCAGCTCGGGAGCGGGAGGTTACAATGAGCAGTTCTTC	CASSSGAGGYNEQFF
TRBV19	-	TRBJ2-2	TGTGCCAGTACCACGGTTCACGACTTCCAGTCGAACACCGGGGAGCTGTTTTTT	CASTTVHDFQSNTGELFF
TRBV28	TRBD1	TRBJ2-5	TGTGCCAGCAGTTTAGACAGGGACCAAGAGACCCAGTACTTC	CASSLDRDQETQYF
TRBV7-6	-	TRBJ2-2	TGTGCCAGCGAGGCTTCCACCGGGGAGCTGTTTTTT	CASEASTGELFF
TRBV7-7	-	TRBJ2-2	TGTGCTAGCAGCTTAGGACCTGACAGGACCGGGGAGCTGTTTTTT	CASSLGPDRTGELFF
TRBV28	TRBD2	TRBJ2-7	TGTGCCAGCAGTTCTAGCGGGAGCTACGAGCAGTACTTC	CASSSSGSYEQYF
TRBV10-3	TRBD2	TRBJ2-5	TGTGCCATCAGTGCTAGCGGGAACCAAGAGACCCAGTACTTC	CAISASGNQETQYF
TRBV6-1	TRBD1	TRBJ2-3	TGTGCCAGCTGTGGGACAGGGGGCTGGAGTAGCACAGATACGCAGTATTTT	CASCGTGGWSSTDTQYF
TRBV5-1	-	TRBJ2-6	TGCGCCAGCAGCTTGGTGTTAGAAGCACTTCCTGGGGCCAACGTCCTGACTTTC	CASSLVLEALPGANVLTF
TRBV5-1	-	TRBJ2-7	TGCGCCAGCAGCTTGGCCCCCGTTCCGACTAAGAGTAGGGCCGGGTACGAGCAGTACTTC	CASSLAPVPTKSRAGYEQYF
TRBV5-1	-	TRBJ1-3	TGCGCCAGCAGCTTAGGGGCTCTGGCAGGGTCAACTGGAAACACCATATATTTT	CASSLGALAGSTGNTIYF
TRBV25-1	TRBD2	TRBJ2-1	TGTGCCAGCAGTGAAGGGGGACTAGCGGGAGGGGAGCAGTTCTTC	CASSEGGLAGGEQFF
TRBV30	-	TRBJ1-2	TGTGCCTGTCCTCCGGGGACCTTC	CACPPGTF
TRBV6-1	-	TRBJ1-4	TGTGCCAGCAGTGATTCTGGAAGGGGTACGGCTAATGAAAAACTGTTTTTT	CASSDSGRGTANEKLFF
TRBV5-1	TRBD1	TRBJ2-7	TGCGCCAGCAGCTTGGAGTCAGGGGGCATCTACGAGCAGTACTTC	CASSLESGGIYEQYF
TRBV2	TRBD2	TRBJ2-3	TGTGCCAGCAGGGACATTTCCGGGGGGGACCTCCCAGATACGCAGTATTTT	CASRDISGGDLPDTQYF
TRBV5-1	TRBD1	TRBJ1-6	TGCGCCAGCAGCCTAAGCGCCACAGGGGATTCACCCCTCCACTTT	CASSLSATGDSPLHF